This TCR beta chain was found in a study of blood T cell repertoires in COVID-19. Across the study: The United States, Italy and Spain provided the acute and convalescent COVID-19 samples. The analysed material was cDNA or gDNA that came from T cells, B-cell-depleted T cells, or PBMCs.

Original processing methods: Nucleated cell number was recorded as an estimate derived from reference gene primer amplification. Assay: immunoSEQ multiplex PCR; the TCRdb copy retains only in-frame clones and omits some. That table is the source of V, J and clone size, and D and trimming were worked out from the DNA. In the table there are 250,000 to 400,000 clones, more than 70% of which are singletons. Trimming left V 3 bases short and J 13 bases short, with 13 bases between. CDR3 length: 13 amino acids. CDR1 and CDR2 (germline): MNHEY, SVGAGI. The sample taken for sequencing was peripheral blood. The receptor's source is a woman aged 25 to 45 with COVID-19, enrolled during active disease. The chain combines TRBV6-5 with TRBJ1-6; D might be TRBD1 (5 bases). CDR3 coding DNA: TGTGCCAGCAGTTATGGACCCGACAGTCCCCTCCACTTT. Protein sequence: CASSYGPDSPLHF.